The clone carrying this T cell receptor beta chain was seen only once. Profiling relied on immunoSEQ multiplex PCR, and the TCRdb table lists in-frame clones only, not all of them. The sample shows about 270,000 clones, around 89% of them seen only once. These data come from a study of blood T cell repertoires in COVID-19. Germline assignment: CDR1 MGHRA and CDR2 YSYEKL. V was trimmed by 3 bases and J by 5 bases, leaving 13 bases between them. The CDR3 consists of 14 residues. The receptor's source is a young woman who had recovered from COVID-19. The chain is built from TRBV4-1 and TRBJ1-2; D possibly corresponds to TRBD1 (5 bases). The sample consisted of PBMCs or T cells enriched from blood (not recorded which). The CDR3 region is CASSQGQRAYGYTF. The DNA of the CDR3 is TGCGCCAGCAGCCAGGGGCAGCGAGCATATGGCTACACCTTC.